This T cell receptor beta chain was identified in a study of shared clonotypes between healthy human individuals. This CDR3 has 12 residues. CDR1 is SNHLY, CDR2 FYNNEI, per germline. V was cut by 3 bases and J by 6 bases, with 7 bases left in between. Only in-frame clones appear in the TCRdb table, and some are missing; sequencing was by immunoSEQ multiplex PCR. The table records more than 2 million clones, around 95% of them present only once. This sequence was found in a young man in good health. This chain uses TRBV2 with TRBJ2-3; D unresolved. The specimen sequenced was naive CD4+ T cells sorted from blood. Sample subset: CD45RA+ positively selected. The CDR3 nucleotides read TGTGCCAGCAGTGATAATTCGGATACGCAGTATTTT. As protein: CASSDNSDTQYF.